This T cell receptor beta chain was recorded in a study of T cell responses to AZD1222 COVID-19 vaccine. Study outcomes and limitations: Just a handful of AZD1222 recipients tested seropositive at baseline. Nearly half of spike-specific TCRs reportedly go after variant regions that carry no mutations. Most donors were white British, females outnumbered males, and clonal diversity was possibly underestimated.

Pooled together were second doses at about 4 or about 12 weeks. This clone was counted only a few times. Its antigen is unidentified. The repertoire was sequenced with immunoSEQ multiplex PCR; TCRdb's copy has only in-frame clones and lacks some. The table shows around 140,000 clones, with roughly nine tenths occurring only once. CDR1 MNHEY and CDR2 SVGEGT come from the germline V gene. The CDR3 spans 14 residues. Trimming removed 5 bases from V and 4 bases from J, with 13 bases in between. The V and J genes are TRBV6-2 or TRBV6-3 and TRBJ2-3; unclear D gene. This sequence was found in an adult who received the AZD1222 COVID-19 vaccine. The sequences come from peripheral blood, collected 28 days after the second AZD1222 dose. CDR3 sequence (DNA): TGTGCCAGCAGTCAGCGTGACGCCCCAGATACGCAGTATTTT. Protein product: CASSQRDAPDTQYF.